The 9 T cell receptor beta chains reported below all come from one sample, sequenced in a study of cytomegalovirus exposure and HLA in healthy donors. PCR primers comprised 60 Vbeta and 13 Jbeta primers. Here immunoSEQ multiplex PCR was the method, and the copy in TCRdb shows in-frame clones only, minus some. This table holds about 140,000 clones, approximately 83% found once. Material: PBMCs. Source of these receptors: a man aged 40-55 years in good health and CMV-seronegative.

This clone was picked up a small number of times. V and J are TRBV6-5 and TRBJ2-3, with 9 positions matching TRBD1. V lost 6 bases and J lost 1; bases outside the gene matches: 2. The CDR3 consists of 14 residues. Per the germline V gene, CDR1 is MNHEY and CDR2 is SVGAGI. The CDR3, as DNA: TGTGCCAGCAGCCGGGACAGGGGCACAGATACGCAGTATTTT. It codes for CASSRDRGTDTQYF.

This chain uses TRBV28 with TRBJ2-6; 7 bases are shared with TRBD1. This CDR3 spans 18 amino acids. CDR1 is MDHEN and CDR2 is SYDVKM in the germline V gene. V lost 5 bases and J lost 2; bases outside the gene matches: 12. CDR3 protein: CASSTWTGYSPGANVLTF. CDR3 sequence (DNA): TGTGCCAGCAGTACTTGGACAGGATACTCTCCTGGGGCCAACGTCCTGACTTTC.

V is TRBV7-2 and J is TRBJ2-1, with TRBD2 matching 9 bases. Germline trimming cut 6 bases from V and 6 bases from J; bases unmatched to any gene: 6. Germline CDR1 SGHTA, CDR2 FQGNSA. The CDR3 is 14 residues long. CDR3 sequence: CASRGLRGGNEQFF. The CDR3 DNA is TGTGCCAGCAGAGGGCTGCGGGGGGGCAATGAGCAGTTCTTC.

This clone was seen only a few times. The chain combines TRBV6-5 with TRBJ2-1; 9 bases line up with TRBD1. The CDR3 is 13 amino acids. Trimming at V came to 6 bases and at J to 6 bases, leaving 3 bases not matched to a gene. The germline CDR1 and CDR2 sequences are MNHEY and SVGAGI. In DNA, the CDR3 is TGTGCCAGCAGGGGACAGGGTACCAATGAGCAGTTCTTC. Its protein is CASRGQGTNEQFF.

The CDR3 DNA reads as TGTGCCAGCAGCTCGGGACTAGCGGGGTTTGAGACCCAGTACTTC. Translated, it gives CASSSGLAGFETQYF. This rearrangement joins TRBV7-3 to TRBJ2-5; 13 positions match TRBD2. This CDR3 has 15 residues. Looked up from germline, CDR1 is SGHTA and CDR2 is FQGTGA. V lost 4 bases and J lost 5; bases outside the gene matches: 4.

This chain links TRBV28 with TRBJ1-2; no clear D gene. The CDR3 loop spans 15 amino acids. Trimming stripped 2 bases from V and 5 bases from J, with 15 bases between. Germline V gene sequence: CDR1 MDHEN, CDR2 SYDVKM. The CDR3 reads CASSLGFAGRYGYTF. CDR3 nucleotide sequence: TGTGCCAGCAGTTTAGGATTCGCGGGTCGGTATGGCTACACCTTC.

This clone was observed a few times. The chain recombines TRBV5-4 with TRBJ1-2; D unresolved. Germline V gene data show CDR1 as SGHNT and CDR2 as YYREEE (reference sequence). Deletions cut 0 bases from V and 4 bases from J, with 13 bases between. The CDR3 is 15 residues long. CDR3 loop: CASSLALDQAYGYTF. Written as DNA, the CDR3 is TGTGCCAGCAGCTTGGCCCTCGATCAGGCCTATGGCTACACCTTC.

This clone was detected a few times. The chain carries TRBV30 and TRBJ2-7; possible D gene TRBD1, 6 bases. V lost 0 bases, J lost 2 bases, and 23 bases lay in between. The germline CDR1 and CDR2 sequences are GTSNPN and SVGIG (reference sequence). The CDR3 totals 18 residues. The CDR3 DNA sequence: TGTGCCTGGAGTGTACTGAGCAGGGGAAAAAGCGCTCCCTACGAGCAGTACTTC. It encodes CAWSVLSRGKSAPYEQYF.

CDR3 amino acids: CASSLRDSYNEQFF. In DNA form, the CDR3 reads TGTGCCAGCAGTCTCCGGGACAGCTACAATGAGCAGTTCTTC. The chain uses TRBV28 and TRBJ2-1; 7 nucleotides agree with TRBD1. The CDR3 has 14 residues. Looked up from germline, CDR1 is MDHEN and CDR2 is SYDVKM. Trimming took 5 bases from V and 3 from J; bases not matched to a gene: 4.